The 8 T cell receptor beta chains below were found in one sample sequenced in a study of blood T cell repertoires in COVID-19. Profiled with immunoSEQ multiplex PCR; TCRdb holds only in-frame clones, not every one. The top ten clones hold roughly 25% of a sample with about 81,000 clones, about 82% of them seen once. The sequencing sample was made of peripheral blood. The receptors were gathered from a human donor in a cohort sampled during active COVID-19.

J is TRBJ2-2 and V is TRBV7-2; 8 nucleotides line up with TRBD2. Germline CDR1 and CDR2: SGHTA and FQGNSA. V lost 1 base, J lost 2 bases, and 3 bases stayed unmatched. The length of the CDR3 is 16 residues. CDR3 in DNA: TGTGCCAGCAGCTTAGAAGCGGGAGTAAACACCGGGGAGCTGTTTTTT. Translation gives CASSLEAGVNTGELFF.

The J gene is TRBJ2-7, the V gene TRBV19; 11 bases are a match to TRBD1. J was trimmed by 2 bases and V by 5 bases; bases with no gene match: 11. Germline V lookup: CDR1 LNHDA, CDR2 SQIVND (reference sequence). This CDR3 has 17 residues. The CDR3 bases are TGTGCCAGTAGTGGCTTCTTGGGGGGACAGGGGGCCTACGAGCAGTACTTC. Encoded protein: CASSGFLGGQGAYEQYF.

The chain links TRBV28 to TRBJ1-4, with D perhaps TRBD1 (6 bases). Per the germline V gene, CDR1 is MDHEN and CDR2 is SYDVKM. V dropped 7 bases and J dropped 5 bases, with 8 bases sitting between them. This CDR3 has 12 residues. The CDR3 region has the DNA TGTGCCAGCAATCAGGGGAATGAAAAACTGTTTTTT. It yields the protein CASNQGNEKLFF.

This clone has just one count. V is TRBV24-1 and J is TRBJ1-1, with D possibly matching TRBD1 (5 bases). The germline gives CDR1 KGHDR, CDR2 SFDVKD. The CDR3 runs 15 residues. Trimming removed 3 bases from V and 3 bases from J, with 13 bases in between. The CDR3 region is CATSDPPTGYTEAFF. The CDR3 DNA reads as TGTGCCACCAGTGATCCCCCCACAGGTTACACTGAAGCTTTCTTT.

The rearrangement links TRBV15 to TRBJ1-6; D is ambiguous. In germline, CDR1 is LNHNV, CDR2 YYDKDF (reference sequence). The V and J ends lost 0 bases and 13 bases respectively, with 10 bases between them. The CDR3 is 13 amino acids. The CDR3 loop reads CATSRDRTGPLHF. The CDR3 region has the DNA TGTGCCACCAGCAGAGATCGGACGGGGCCCCTCCACTTT.

V usage is TRBV19 and J usage is TRBJ1-1; D possibly corresponds to TRBD1 (5 bases). The CDR3 contains 15 residues. Trimming left V 2 bases short and J 1 base short, with 11 bases between. Germline CDR1 and CDR2: LNHDA and SQIVND (reference sequence). The DNA for the CDR3 is TGTGCCAGTAGTATAAGAGGGGAGGGGAACACTGAAGCTTTCTTT. Its protein product is CASSIRGEGNTEAFF.

This rearrangement joins TRBV20-1 to TRBJ2-3; 9 bases fit TRBD1. The CDR3 length is 16 residues. The germline V gene has CDR1 DFQATT and CDR2 SNEGSKA (reference sequence). Losses at the gene ends were 3 bases for V and 4 bases for J; bases not matched to a gene: 11. DNA for the CDR3: TGCAGTGCTAGTGACTCCGGGACAGGGTGGGCAGATACGCAGTATTTT. Translated, it gives CSASDSGTGWADTQYF.

The chain combines TRBV7-8 with TRBJ1-3; unclear D gene. Trimming removed 1 base at V and 0 bases at J, with 10 bases between. This CDR3 is 16 amino acids long. The germline gives CDR1 SGHVS, CDR2 FQNEAQ. For the CDR3, the DNA is TGTGCCAGCAGCTTAGGATTCCAGAACTCTGGAAACACCATATATTTT. It codes for CASSLGFQNSGNTIYF.